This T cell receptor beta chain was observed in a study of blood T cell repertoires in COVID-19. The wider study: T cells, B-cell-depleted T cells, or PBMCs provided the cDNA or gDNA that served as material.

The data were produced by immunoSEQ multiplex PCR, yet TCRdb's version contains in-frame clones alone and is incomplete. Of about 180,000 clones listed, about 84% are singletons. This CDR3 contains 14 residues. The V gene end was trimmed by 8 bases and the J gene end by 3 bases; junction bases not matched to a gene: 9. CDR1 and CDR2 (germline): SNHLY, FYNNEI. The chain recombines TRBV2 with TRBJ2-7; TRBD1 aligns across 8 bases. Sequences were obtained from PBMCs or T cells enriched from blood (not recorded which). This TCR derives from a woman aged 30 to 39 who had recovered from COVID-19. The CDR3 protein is CASLPAGGLYEQYF. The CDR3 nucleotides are TGTGCCAGCCTTCCGGCAGGGGGCCTCTACGAGCAGTACTTC.